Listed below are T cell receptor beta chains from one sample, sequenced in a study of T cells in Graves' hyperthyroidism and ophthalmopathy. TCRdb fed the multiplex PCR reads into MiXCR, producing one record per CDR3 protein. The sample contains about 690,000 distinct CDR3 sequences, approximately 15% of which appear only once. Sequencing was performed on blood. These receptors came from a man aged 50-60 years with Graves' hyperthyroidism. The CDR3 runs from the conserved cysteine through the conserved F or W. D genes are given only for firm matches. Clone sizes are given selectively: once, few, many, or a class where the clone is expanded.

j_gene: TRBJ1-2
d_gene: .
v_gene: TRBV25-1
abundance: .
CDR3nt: TGTGCCAGCAGTGCAGCGGCTAACTATGGCTACACCTTC
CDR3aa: CASSAAANYGYTF

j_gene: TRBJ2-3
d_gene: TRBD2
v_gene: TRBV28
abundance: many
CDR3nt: TGTGCCAGCAGTGCTCCCCGATTGCCTAGCGGGTACACAGATACGCAGTATTTT
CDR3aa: CASSAPRLPSGYTDTQYF

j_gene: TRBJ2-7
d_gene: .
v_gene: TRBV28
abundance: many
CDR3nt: TGTGCCAGCAGTTTTTCAGGTCCCCCCTACGAGCAGTACTTC
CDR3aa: CASSFSGPPYEQYF

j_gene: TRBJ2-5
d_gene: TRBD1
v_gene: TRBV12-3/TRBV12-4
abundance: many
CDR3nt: TGTGCCAGCAGGACCCGGACAGGGGACGAGACCCAGTACTTC
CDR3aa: CASRTRTGDETQYF

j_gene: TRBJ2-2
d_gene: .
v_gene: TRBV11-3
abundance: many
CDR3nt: TGTGCCAGCAGCTTACCTAGTACCGGGGAGCTGTTTTTT
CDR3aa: CASSLPSTGELFF

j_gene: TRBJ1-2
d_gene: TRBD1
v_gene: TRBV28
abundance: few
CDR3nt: TGTGCCACAGGGGAGGTGGGACAGGGGCAAACCAACTATGGCTACACCTTC
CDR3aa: CATGEVGQGQTNYGYTF

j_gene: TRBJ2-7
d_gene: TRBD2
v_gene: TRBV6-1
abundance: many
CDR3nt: TGTGCCAGCAATGACCTAGCGGGAGAAGTCGAGCAGTACTTC
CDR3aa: CASNDLAGEVEQYF

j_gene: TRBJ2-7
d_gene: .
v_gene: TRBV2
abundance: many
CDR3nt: TGTGCCAGCAGTGAAGAGACCTACGAGCAGTACTTC
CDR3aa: CASSEETYEQYF

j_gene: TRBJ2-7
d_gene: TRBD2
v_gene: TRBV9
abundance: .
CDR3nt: TGTGCCAGCAGCGTCAGGGGACTAGGGTCGGGCGAGCAGTACTTC
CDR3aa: CASSVRGLGSGEQYF

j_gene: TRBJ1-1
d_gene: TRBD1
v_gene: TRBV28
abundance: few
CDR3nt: TGTGCCAGCATGGGGGGACAGGGGACGACTGAAGCTTTCTTT
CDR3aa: CASMGGQGTTEAFF

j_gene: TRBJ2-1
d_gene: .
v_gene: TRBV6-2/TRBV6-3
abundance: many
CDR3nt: TGTGCCAGCAGTTCTATTCGACTACTGAACAATGAGCAGTTCTTC
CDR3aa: CASSSIRLLNNEQFF

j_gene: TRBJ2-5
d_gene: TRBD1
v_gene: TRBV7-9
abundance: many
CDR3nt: TGTGCCAGCAGCGCAGGGGGCGAGACCCAGTACTTC
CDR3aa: CASSAGGETQYF

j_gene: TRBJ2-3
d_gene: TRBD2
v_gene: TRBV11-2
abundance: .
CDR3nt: TGTGCCAGCAGCCCTAGCGGGAGCCTAAGGGATACGCAGTATTTT
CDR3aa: CASSPSGSLRDTQYF

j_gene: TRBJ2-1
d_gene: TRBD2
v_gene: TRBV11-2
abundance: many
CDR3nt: TGTGCCAGCAGTCTTAGGACTAGCGGGAGTGTTCTAGGCTCCTACAATGAGCAGTTCTTC
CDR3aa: CASSLRTSGSVLGSYNEQFF

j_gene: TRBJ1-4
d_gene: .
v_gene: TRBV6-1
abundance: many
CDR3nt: TGTGCCGTAAGGGGGACGGCCGCAACTAATGAAAAACTGTTTTTT
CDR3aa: CAVRGTAATNEKLFF

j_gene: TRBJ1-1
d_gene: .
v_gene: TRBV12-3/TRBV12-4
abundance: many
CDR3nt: TGTGCCAGCAGAACCTTACAGGGTGGGGCGGTTACTGAAGCTTTCTTT
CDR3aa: CASRTLQGGAVTEAFF

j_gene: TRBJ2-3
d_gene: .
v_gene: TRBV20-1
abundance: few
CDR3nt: TGCAGTGCGAGAACTGTCTTTACCACAGATACGCAGTATTTT
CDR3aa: CSARTVFTTDTQYF

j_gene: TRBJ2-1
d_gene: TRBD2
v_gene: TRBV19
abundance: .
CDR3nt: TGTGCCAGTAGTCTGCGGACTAGCGGATTCTCCTACAATGAGCAGTTCTTC
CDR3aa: CASSLRTSGFSYNEQFF

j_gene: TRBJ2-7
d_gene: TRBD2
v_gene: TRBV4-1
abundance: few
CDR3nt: TGCGCCAGCAGCCAATACGGACAGGGTGGACTAGCGGGACACTACGAGCAGTACTTC
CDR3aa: CASSQYGQGGLAGHYEQYF

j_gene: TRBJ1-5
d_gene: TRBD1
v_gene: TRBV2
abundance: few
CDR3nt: TGTGCCAGCAGGGGACAGACGTATAGCAATCAGCCCCAGCATTTT
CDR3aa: CASRGQTYSNQPQHF

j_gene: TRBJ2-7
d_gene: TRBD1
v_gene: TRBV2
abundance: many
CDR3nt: TGTGCCAGCAGCAAACTCGTAACCGGGACAGGGGTCGACGAGCAGTACTTC
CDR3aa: CASSKLVTGTGVDEQYF

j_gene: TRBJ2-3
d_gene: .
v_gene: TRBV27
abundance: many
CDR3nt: TGTGCCAGCCCTCCTCAGGGTGATACGCAGTATTTT
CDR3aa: CASPPQGDTQYF

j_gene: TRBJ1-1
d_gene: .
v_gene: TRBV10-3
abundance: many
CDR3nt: TGTGCCATCAGTGAGTCTTTGACAGCTGAAGCTTTCTTT
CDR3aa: CAISESLTAEAFF

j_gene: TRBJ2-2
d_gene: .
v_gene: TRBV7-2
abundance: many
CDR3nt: TGTGCCAGCACCGTGGGCGGGTCGAACACCGGGGAGCTGTTTTTT
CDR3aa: CASTVGGSNTGELFF

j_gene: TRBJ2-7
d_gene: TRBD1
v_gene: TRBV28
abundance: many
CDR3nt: TGTGCCAGCAGTCCAGGGGGCGCGATAAGATACGAGCAGTACTTC
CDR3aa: CASSPGGAIRYEQYF

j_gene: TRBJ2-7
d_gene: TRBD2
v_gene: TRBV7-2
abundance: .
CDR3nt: TGTGCCAGCAGCTTAGTTCCCCTAGCGGAACCAAGACACGAGCAGTACTTC
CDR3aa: CASSLVPLAEPRHEQYF

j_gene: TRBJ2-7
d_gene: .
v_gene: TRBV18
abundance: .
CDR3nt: TGTGCCAGCTCACCACCGTATCCCTACGAGCAGTACTTC
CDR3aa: CASSPPYPYEQYF

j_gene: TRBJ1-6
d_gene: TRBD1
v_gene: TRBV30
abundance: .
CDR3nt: TGTGCCTGGAGGGACAGGGTCGGTAATTCACCCCTCCAGTTT
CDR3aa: CAWRDRVGNSPLQF

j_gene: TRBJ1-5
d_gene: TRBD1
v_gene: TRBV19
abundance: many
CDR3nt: TGTGCCAGTAGTCTAAGGACAGGGGGATCTCAGCCCCAGCATTTT
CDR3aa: CASSLRTGGSQPQHF

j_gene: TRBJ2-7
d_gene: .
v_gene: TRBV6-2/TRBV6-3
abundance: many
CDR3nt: TGTGCCAGCAGTTCTATGGGGCCGCTTTCCAACGAGCAGTACTTC
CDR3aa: CASSSMGPLSNEQYF

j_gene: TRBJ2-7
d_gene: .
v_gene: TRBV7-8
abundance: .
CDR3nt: TGTGCCAGCAGCAAGGACGGCGTTTACTACGAGCAGTACTTC
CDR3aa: CASSKDGVYYEQYF

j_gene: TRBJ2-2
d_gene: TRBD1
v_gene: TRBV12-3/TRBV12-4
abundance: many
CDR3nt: TGTGCCAGCAAGACGGACAGGGCCGGGGAGCTGTTTTTT
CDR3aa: CASKTDRAGELFF

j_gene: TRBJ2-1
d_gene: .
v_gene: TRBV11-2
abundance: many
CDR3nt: TGTGCCAGCAGGAGAAATAGATGGGGCATCAATGAGCAGTTCTTC
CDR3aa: CASRRNRWGINEQFF

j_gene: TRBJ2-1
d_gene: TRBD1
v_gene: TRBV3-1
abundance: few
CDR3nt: TGTGCCAGCAGCGTAGACAGGGTATCCTACAATGAGCAGTTCTTC
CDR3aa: CASSVDRVSYNEQFF

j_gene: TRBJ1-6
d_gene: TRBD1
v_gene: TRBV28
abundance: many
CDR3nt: TGTGCCAGCAGTTCCGGGACAGGGTTTCTCACCCTGGTAGGCTCCTATAATTCACCCCTCCACTTT
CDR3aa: CASSSGTGFLTLVGSYNSPLHF

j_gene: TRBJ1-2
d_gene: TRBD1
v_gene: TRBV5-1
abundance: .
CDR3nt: TGCGCCAGCAGCCCTCAGACCGGGACAGGGCTCTATGGCTACACCTTC
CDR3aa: CASSPQTGTGLYGYTF

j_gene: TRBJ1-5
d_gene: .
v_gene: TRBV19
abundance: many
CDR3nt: TGTGCCAGTAGTAGGGGTGCCCCGCAGCCCCAGCATTTT
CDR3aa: CASSRGAPQPQHF

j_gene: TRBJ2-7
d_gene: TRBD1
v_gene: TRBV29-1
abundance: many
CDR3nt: TGCAGCGTTCGCACAAGACAGGGCTTGGGCGAGCAGTACTTC
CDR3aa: CSVRTRQGLGEQYF

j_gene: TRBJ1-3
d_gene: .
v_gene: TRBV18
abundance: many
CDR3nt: TGTGCCAGCTCACCATTAGAACAGGGTTCCGGAAACACCATATATTTT
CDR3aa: CASSPLEQGSGNTIYF

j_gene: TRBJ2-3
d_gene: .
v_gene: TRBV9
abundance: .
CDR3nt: TGTGCCAGCAGCGCCTGGGATGACGCAGATACGCAGTATTTT
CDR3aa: CASSAWDDADTQYF

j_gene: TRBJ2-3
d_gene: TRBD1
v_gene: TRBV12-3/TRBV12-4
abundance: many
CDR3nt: TGTGCCAGCAGTGGGACAGGGAGGAGAGGTACGCAGTATTTT
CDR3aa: CASSGTGRRGTQYF

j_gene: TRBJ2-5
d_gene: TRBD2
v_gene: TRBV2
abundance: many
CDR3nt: TGTGCCAGCAGGGCGACTAGCGTGGGAGAGACCCAGTACTTC
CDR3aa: CASRATSVGETQYF

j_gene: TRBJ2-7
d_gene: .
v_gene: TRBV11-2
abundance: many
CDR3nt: TGTGCCAGCAGCTTAGGGCCGCAGGGCTACGAGCAGTACTTC
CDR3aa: CASSLGPQGYEQYF

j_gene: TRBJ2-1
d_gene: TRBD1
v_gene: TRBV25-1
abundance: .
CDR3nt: TGTGCCAGCAAGGCCCCAGGGGGCTCCTACAATGAGCAGTTCTTC
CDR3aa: CASKAPGGSYNEQFF

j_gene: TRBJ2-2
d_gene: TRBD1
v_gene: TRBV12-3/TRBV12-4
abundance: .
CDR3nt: TGTGCCAGCAGGTGGACAGGGGGCGCAGGCACCGGGGAGCTGTTTTTT
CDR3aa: CASRWTGGAGTGELFF

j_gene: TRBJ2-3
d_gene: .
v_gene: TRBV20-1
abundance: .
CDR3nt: TGCAGTGCTAGAGATCTTGGACTCACCACAGATACGCAGTATTTT
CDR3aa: CSARDLGLTTDTQYF

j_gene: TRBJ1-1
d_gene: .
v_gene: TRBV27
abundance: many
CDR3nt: TGTGCCAGCAGTTGGTCTGCGGGCGGGGGCACTGAAGCTTTCTTT
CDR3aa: CASSWSAGGGTEAFF

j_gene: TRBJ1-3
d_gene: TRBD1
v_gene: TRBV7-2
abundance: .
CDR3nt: TGTGCCAGCAGCGCCGCCAGGGGGGGGGGGGCCCTTGGAAACACCATATATTTT
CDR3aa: CASSAARGGGALGNTIYF